Each of the 18 T cell receptor beta chains below was sequenced from the same sample in a study of shared clonotypes between healthy human individuals (dated by TCRdb to about 2020). Preparation of the library involved the immunoSEQ multiplex PCR assay. TCRdb took over this immuneACCESS table, retaining in-frame rearrangements with V and J assigned. Such tables are incomplete; in checked studies, under half of the missing clones stem from an unresolved V gene, and the remainder is unexplained. The sample has about 480,000 clones on record, approximately 85% of them singletons. The ten top clones hold 13% of the sample. Sequenced material: PBMCs. These receptors originate from a middle-aged woman in good health. Some clones in this sample may be carry-over from other donors' samples.

CDR3 sequence reads: CAISDRGQETQYF. CDR3 bases: TGTGCCATCAGTGACAGGGGGCAAGAGACCCAGTACTTC. The V and J genes are TRBV10-3 and TRBJ2-5; TRBD1 aligns across 7 bases. CDR1 is ENHRY and CDR2 is SYGVKD in the germline V gene. The CDR3 covers 13 residues. V lost 3 bases, J lost 2 bases, and 0 bases stayed unmatched.

The sample holds a few counts of this clone. This chain uses TRBV4-3 with TRBJ1-2; tentatively, D is TRBD1 (5 bases). The CDR3 consists of 17 residues. Germline lookup yields CDR1 LGHNA and CDR2 YSLEER. V was pared by 0 bases and J by 5 bases, with 19 bases between. CDR3 nucleotide sequence: TGCGCCAGCAGCCAAGATCTTCGACAGTTGGAATGGTATGGCTACACCTTC. Its translation is CASSQDLRQLEWYGYTF.

The V gene is TRBV18, the J gene TRBJ2-3; unclear D gene. V lost 2 bases and J 1 base, leaving 16 bases between the germline ends. This CDR3 spans 17 amino acids. The germline gives CDR1 KGHSH, CDR2 LQKENI. This chain's CDR3 is CASSPGDIYDGTDTQYF. For the CDR3, the DNA is TGTGCCAGCTCACCAGGAGACATATACGACGGCACAGATACGCAGTATTTT.

The chain has TRBV5-5 and TRBJ2-6, with 9 positions matching TRBD1. J lost 4 bases, V lost 7 bases, and 12 bases had no gene match. Germline loops: CDR1 SGHKS, CDR2 YYEKEE (reference sequence). This CDR3 is built from 17 residues. The CDR3 is CASRPAGTGTGANVLTF. The DNA of the CDR3 is TGTGCCAGCCGGCCCGCCGGGACAGGGACCGGGGCCAACGTCCTGACTTTC.

The chain is built from TRBV29-1 and TRBJ1-1, with 8 nucleotides matching TRBD1. J was trimmed by 4 bases and V by 7 bases; bases with no gene match: 5. This CDR3 spans 12 amino acids. Germline loops: CDR1 SQVTM, CDR2 ANQGSEA. DNA of the CDR3: TGCAGCGCCAGCGGACAGGGCACTGAAGCTTTCTTT. Translating gives CSASGQGTEAFF.

The chain employs TRBV4-3 and TRBJ2-4, with 13 bases that match TRBD2. CDR1 and CDR2 from the germline V gene are LGHNA and YSLEER. The CDR3 is 20 amino acids. With V trimmed by 0 bases and J by 0 bases, 8 bases remained unmatched. The DNA of the CDR3 is TGCGCCAGCAGCCAAGAAAGGACTAGCGGGGGTATCGTAGCCAAAAACATTCAGTACTTC. It translates to CASSQERTSGGIVAKNIQYF.

V gene TRBV5-6 combines with J gene TRBJ2-1; TRBD2 matches 12 bases. This CDR3 has 18 residues. Trimming at V came to 1 base and at J to 4 bases, leaving 9 bases not matched to a gene. CDR1 is SGHDT and CDR2 is YYEEEE in the germline V gene. The CDR3 region is CASSLRASGRAWYNEQFF. The DNA of the CDR3 is TGTGCCAGCAGCTTGCGGGCTAGCGGGAGGGCATGGTACAATGAGCAGTTCTTC. Full variable domain (outside the CDR3, taken from reference TRBV5-6 and TRBJ2-1): DAGVTQSPTHLIKTRGQQVTLRCSPKSGHDTVSWYQQALGQGPQFIFQYYEEEERQRGNFPDRFSGHQFPNYSSELNVNALLLGDSALYLCASSLRASGRAWYNEQFFGPGTRLTVL.

This sequence joins TRBV9 and TRBJ2-3, with TRBD1 matching over 7 bases. Germline V gene data show CDR1 as SGDLS and CDR2 as YYNGEE. V dropped 5 bases and J dropped 4; count of bases not matched to a gene: 10. The CDR3 has 15 residues. CDR3: CASSAQGSGADTQYF. Here the CDR3 DNA reads TGTGCCAGCAGTGCACAGGGGTCGGGCGCAGATACGCAGTATTTT.

This rearrangement joins TRBV30 to TRBJ2-5; TRBD2 matches 9 bases. The DNA end favors TRBJ2-7, so the J call may be wrong. CDR3 length: 16 amino acids. Germline CDR1 reads GTSNPN; CDR2 reads SVGIG (reference sequence). CDR3 amino acids: CAWRPGSGLAPSEQYF. The CDR3 DNA is TGTGCCTGGAGACCGGGGTCGGGACTAGCCCCTAGCGAGCAGTACTTC.

The rearrangement uses TRBV19 and TRBJ2-6, with D perhaps TRBD2 (5 bases). This CDR3 has 20 amino acids. Deletions cut 4 bases from V and 0 bases from J, with 22 bases between. Germline assignment: CDR1 LNHDA and CDR2 SQIVND (reference sequence). CDR3 nucleotide sequence: TGTGCCAGTAGTACCGGGTGGGCGCGGGCTGTCCTCTCTGGGGCCAACGTCCTGACTTTC. Translation: CASSTGWARAVLSGANVLTF.

CDR3 nucleotide sequence: TGTGCCAGTACCCTCTGGGGAGGGGTCCCCACGTATGGCTACACCTTC. This gives the protein CASTLWGGVPTYGYTF. The genes are TRBV19 and TRBJ1-2, with D tentatively TRBD1 (5 bases). V dropped 7 bases and J dropped 5 bases, with 23 bases sitting between them. Germline loops: CDR1 LNHDA, CDR2 SQIVND (reference sequence). This CDR3 comprises 16 residues. Supplemented by reference TRBV19 and TRBJ1-2, the full variable domain reads DGGITQSPKYLFRKEGQNVTLSCEQNLNHDAMYWYRQDPGQGLRLIYYSQIVNDFQKGDIAEGYSVSREKKESFPLTVTSAQKNPTAFYLCASTLWGGVPTYGYTFGSGTRLTVV.

The sample holds many counts of this clone. This chain uses TRBV18 with TRBJ2-1, with 8 bases aligning to TRBD1. The germline V gene has CDR1 KGHSH and CDR2 LQKENI. V dropped 2 bases and J dropped 9; count of bases not matched to a gene: 6. The CDR3 runs to 14 residues. The CDR3 nucleotides read TGTGCCAGCTCACCATCGACAGGGGCCGGTGAGCAGTTCTTC. Protein: CASSPSTGAGEQFF.

The rearrangement uses TRBV27 and TRBJ1-1; D is ambiguous. The ends were cut back, 3 bases at V and 0 bases at J, with 5 bases in the middle. The CDR3 sequence is 13 residues long. The germline V gene encodes CDR1 MNHEY and CDR2 SMNVEV (reference sequence). For the CDR3, the DNA is TGTGCCAGCAGTTTTGCTTTGAACACTGAAGCTTTCTTT. This encodes CASSFALNTEAFF.

The rearrangement joins TRBV5-1 to TRBJ2-7; 9 bases map to TRBD1. V shed 4 bases and J 6 bases; nucleotides not matched to a gene: 8. This CDR3 comprises 14 residues. Germline values: CDR1 SGHRS, CDR2 YFSETQ. CDR3 sequence reads: CASSAYGTGTEQYF. The CDR3 nucleotides read TGCGCCAGCAGCGCCTATGGGACAGGGACCGAGCAGTACTTC.

This clone has ten or more counts. The sample holds other DNA sequences that translate to the same CDR3. The rearrangement joins TRBV11-2 to TRBJ2-7; perhaps TRBD2 as D (6 bases). V lost 5 bases and J lost 2, with 13 bases in between. The CDR3 runs 14 residues. Per germline, CDR1 SGHAT and CDR2 FQNNGV. CDR3 in amino acids: CASSVPGLTYEQYF. The CDR3 coding sequence is TGTGCCAGCAGCGTACCGGGACTCACCTACGAGCAGTACTTC.

The rearrangement uses TRBV15 and TRBJ2-7; D ambiguous. V lost 0 bases to trimming and J lost 0 bases, with 15 bases between them. Germline V CDR1 and CDR2: LNHNV, YYDKDF (reference sequence). This CDR3 is built from 17 residues. Here the CDR3 reads CATSRDLGTKISYEQYF. DNA for the CDR3: TGTGCCACCAGCAGAGATCTGGGTACTAAGATCTCCTACGAGCAGTACTTC. Looking up the rest from reference TRBV15 and TRBJ2-7 gives the full variable domain: DAMVIQNPRYQVTQFGKPVTLSCSQTLNHNVMYWYQQKSSQAPKLLFHYYDKDFNNEADTPDNFQSRRPNTSFCFLDIRSPGLGDTAMYLCATSRDLGTKISYEQYFGPGTRLTVT.

Points on this clone: Other DNA sequences in this sample translate to the same CDR3. The chain recombines TRBV4-3 with TRBJ1-3; perhaps TRBD1 as D (5 bases). V was clipped by 0 bases and J by 4 bases, with 10 bases between them. CDR3 length: 15 residues. Germline values: CDR1 LGHNA, CDR2 YSLEER. Here the CDR3 reads CASSQDRGAGNTIYF. CDR3 bases: TGCGCCAGCAGCCAAGATCGAGGGGCCGGAAACACCATATATTTT.

J is TRBJ1-2 and V is TRBV7-8, with TRBD1 as a possible D gene (6 bases). Germline V gene sequence: CDR1 SGHVS, CDR2 FQNEAQ. This CDR3 is built from 13 residues. V was shortened by 5 bases and J by 7 bases, with 14 bases between the two germline ends. The CDR3: CASSLQGNPGYTF. The CDR3 DNA reads TGTGCCAGCAGCCTACAGGGTAATCCTGGCTACACCTTC.